These T cell receptor beta chains were read from a single sample in a study of early stage breast cancer tumors. Some clones are missing from TCRdb's copy, which holds only in-frame ones; the method was immunoSEQ multiplex PCR. Of approximately 33,000 clones listed, just under 75% were seen once; the top ten hold roughly 4.5%. The sample comprised blood. The receptor set was obtained from a person between 35 and 49 years old with breast cancer. Both conserved end residues are part of each CDR3. D genes are given only for firm matches.

J gene: TRBJ2-2; D gene: .; CDR3 length: 15; V gene: TRBV7-9; CDR3 protein: CAFIQGGKNTGELFF
J gene: TRBJ2-3; D gene: TRBD2; CDR3 length: 16; V gene: TRBV6-6; CDR3 protein: CASSRLALISTDTQYF
J gene: TRBJ2-5; D gene: .; CDR3 length: 14; V gene: TRBV9; CDR3 protein: CASSVVGRGETQYF
J gene: TRBJ2-7; D gene: .; CDR3 length: 12; V gene: TRBV7-8; CDR3 protein: CASSSTVYEQYF
J gene: TRBJ2-3; D gene: TRBD2; CDR3 length: 15; V gene: TRBV4-2; CDR3 protein: CASSQVLADTDTQYF
J gene: TRBJ2-5; D gene: .; CDR3 length: 13; V gene: TRBV7-2; CDR3 protein: CASSLQPGETQYF
J gene: TRBJ2-5; D gene: TRBD2; CDR3 length: 17; V gene: TRBV9; CDR3 protein: CASSVGLAGGPLETQYF
J gene: TRBJ2-2; D gene: TRBD2; CDR3 length: 15; V gene: TRBV7-2; CDR3 protein: CASSKLAGVTGELFF
J gene: TRBJ2-5; D gene: .; CDR3 length: 13; V gene: TRBV25-1; CDR3 protein: CASSELGSKTQYF
J gene: TRBJ2-7; D gene: TRBD2; CDR3 length: 18; V gene: TRBV7-9; CDR3 protein: CASSLTRGLAGVSYEQYF
J gene: TRBJ1-1; D gene: .; CDR3 length: 14; V gene: TRBV13; CDR3 protein: CASSTMDRNTEAFF
J gene: TRBJ2-1; D gene: .; CDR3 length: 16; V gene: TRBV7-9; CDR3 protein: CASSVRWTSSYNEQFF
J gene: TRBJ2-2; D gene: TRBD2; CDR3 length: 14; V gene: TRBV18; CDR3 protein: CASVGLAGTGELFF
J gene: TRBJ2-5; D gene: .; CDR3 length: 14; V gene: TRBV5-4; CDR3 protein: CASSLPSGLETQYF
J gene: TRBJ1-2; D gene: .; CDR3 length: 11; V gene: TRBV29-1; CDR3 protein: CSAREGYGYTF
J gene: TRBJ2-2; D gene: .; CDR3 length: 15; V gene: TRBV11-1; CDR3 protein: CASRAGTLNTGELFF
J gene: TRBJ2-3; D gene: .; CDR3 length: 15; V gene: TRBV7-2; CDR3 protein: CASTTLGDSRDTQYF
J gene: TRBJ2-7; D gene: TRBD2; CDR3 length: 14; V gene: TRBV6-1; CDR3 protein: CASTIGLAGIEQYF